This T cell receptor beta chain is drawn from a study of blood T cell repertoires in COVID-19. The data were produced by immunoSEQ multiplex PCR, yet TCRdb's version contains in-frame clones alone and is incomplete. Found here are over 70,000 clones, around 93% of them singletons; the top ten hold about 2.5%. This CDR3 contains 16 residues. The germline V gene encodes CDR1 SGHRS and CDR2 YFSETQ. The ends lost 1 base at V and 3 bases at J; junction bases unmatched: 6. Sequencing input: peripheral blood. V is TRBV5-1 and J is TRBJ2-7; TRBD2 aligns across 11 bases. The clonotype was recovered from a human donor with active COVID-19. The donor label of this sample is uncertain. CDR3 residues: CASSLRGTSGLYEQYF. The DNA of the CDR3 is TGCGCCAGCAGCTTGAGGGGGACTAGCGGTCTCTACGAGCAGTACTTC.